This entry describes one TCR beta chain. No antigen is known for it. Time point in this sample: blood 2 weeks post-SBRT. The treatment denotes: 15 Gy SBRT to primary tumor, nephrectomy 4 weeks later. The data were produced by immunoSEQ multiplex PCR, yet TCRdb's version contains in-frame clones alone and is incomplete. The data hold some 130,000 clones, with around nine tenths observed a single time. V lost 4 bases and J 4 bases, leaving 17 bases between the germline ends. CDR1 SGHTS and CDR2 YDEGEE come from the germline V gene. This CDR3 spans 16 amino acids. The data stem from a study of radiation and T cells in renal cell carcinoma. Study-level results: In blood, top tumor clones expanded by 2 weeks, shrinking by 4. Baseline intratumoral clonotype presence is unknown without pretreatment biopsies.

The sequence was collected from a woman aged 70 to 79 with renal cell carcinoma. This chain connects TRBV5-8 to TRBJ2-2; tentatively, D is TRBD1 or TRBD2 (5 bases each). Sequences were derived from blood, sampled from a patient whose treatment included radiotherapy and nephrectomy. The CDR3 is CASSATPGPATGELFF. DNA for the CDR3: TGTGCCAGCAGCGCGACACCGGGACCAGCCACCGGGGAGCTGTTTTTT.